The next 11 T cell receptor beta chains were all read from a single sample in a study of vaccination effects on CD4 cells after COVID-19. This table comes from immunoSEQ multiplex PCR, and its TCRdb copy is limited to in-frame clones, with some not included. The table has about 60,000 clones, roughly 80% seen once. Antigen specificity for these receptors is unknown. Under the ViraFEST assay, PBMC were stimulated with viral peptide pools so that antigen-specific CD4+ T cells expanded. Sequencing was performed afterwards. Scientists isolated CD4+ T cells after a roughly nine-day culture period ended. Either the mRNA-1273 or the BNT162b2 vaccine was given to participants as two doses. The sequencing here drew on CD4+ T cells from PBMCs cultured with HCoV-OC43 spike peptides, taken after COVID-19 vaccination. Subset: HCoV-OC43 spike overlapping peptide pool stimulation. The receptors shown here come from a human donor who received a COVID-19 vaccine.

This rearrangement joins TRBV11-1 to TRBJ2-5, with 9 bases matching TRBD1. The germline CDR1 and CDR2 sequences are SGHAT and FQDESV (reference sequence). There are 15 residues in the CDR3. With V trimmed by 6 bases and J by 2 bases, 7 bases remained unmatched. The chain's CDR3 is CASSTGGVGQETQYF. In DNA form, the CDR3 reads TGTGCCAGCAGTACAGGGGGCGTCGGGCAAGAGACCCAGTACTTC.

The chain carries TRBV6-5 and TRBJ1-6; 12 bases align to TRBD1. The ends lost 10 bases at V and 10 bases at J; junction bases unmatched: 5. Germline values: CDR1 MNHEY, CDR2 SVGAGI. The length of the CDR3 is 13 residues. CDR3 in amino acids: CATRGTGGSPLHF. CDR3 sequence (DNA): TGTGCCACACGGGGGACAGGGGGCTCACCCCTCCACTTT.

V usage is TRBV7-3 and J usage is TRBJ2-1; the D gene is possibly TRBD2 (5 bases). This CDR3 comprises 15 residues. Germline V gives CDR1 SGHTA, CDR2 FQGTGA. Trimming took 1 base from V and 8 from J, leaving 15 bases between them. The CDR3 is CASSLMGRSQDEQFF. CDR3 in DNA: TGTGCCAGCAGCTTAATGGGGAGATCACAAGATGAGCAGTTCTTC.

The chain combines TRBV2 with TRBJ2-1; 8 bases are shared with TRBD2. Germline V lookup: CDR1 SNHLY, CDR2 FYNNEI. The CDR3 sequence is 15 residues long. Trimming took 5 bases from V and 3 from J; bases not matched to a gene: 6. The chain's CDR3 is CASSREGGGYNEQFF. Written as DNA, the CDR3 is TGTGCCAGCAGTCGGGAGGGGGGTGGCTACAATGAGCAGTTCTTC.

The chain is built from TRBV21-1 and TRBJ1-2; the table's TRBD1 call for D was not verified on the DNA. TRBV21-1 is given as a pseudogene. This CDR3 contains 16 residues. The CDR3 DNA follows: TGTGCCAGCAGCAACCAAAAAGACAGGGGGAGTTATGGCTACACCTTC. Its protein product is CASSNQKDRGSYGYTF.

This clone came up a few times. The chain has TRBV18 and TRBJ1-6; TRBD1 matches at 9 bases. CDR1 KGHSH and CDR2 LQKENI come from the germline V gene. V shed 1 base and J 7 bases; nucleotides not matched to a gene: 8. The CDR3 consists of 17 residues. The CDR3 sequence is CASSPLPSGTGNSPLHF. CDR3 nucleotide sequence: TGTGCCAGCTCACCACTTCCGTCCGGGACAGGGAATTCACCCCTCCACTTT.

The V call is TRBV7-6, the J call TRBJ2-1, with TRBD2 as a possible D gene (7 bases). V shed 1 base and J shed 4 bases, with 14 bases lying between them. CDR3 length: 16 amino acids. Germline CDR1 reads SGHVS; CDR2 reads FNYEAQ. The CDR3 DNA is TGTGCCAGCAGCTTAGAGGGGGGGCGACCTTACAATGAGCAGTTCTTC. Its translation: CASSLEGGRPYNEQFF.

This chain links TRBV6-5 with TRBJ1-1; D not resolved. Germline V lookup: CDR1 MNHEY, CDR2 SVGAGI. This CDR3 has 15 residues. With 0 bases removed from V and 1 base from J, the gap between germline ends came to 9 bases. Here the CDR3 DNA reads TGTGCCAGCAGTTACTCGAATCGGGGGAACACTGAAGCTTTCTTT. Its protein is CASSYSNRGNTEAFF.

The rearrangement links TRBV12-5 to TRBJ1-2; no clear D. The CDR3 runs 12 residues. V dropped 0 bases and J dropped 8 bases, with 7 bases sitting between them. Germline values: CDR1 LGHNT, CDR2 FRNRAP. The CDR3, as DNA: TGTGCTAGTGGTTTGGTAACGGGGGGCTACACCTTC. Residues: CASGLVTGGYTF.

There are a few counts of this clone. This chain connects TRBV6-5 to TRBJ2-2, with 8 positions matching TRBD1. Trimming at V came to 6 bases and at J to 3 bases, leaving 6 bases not matched to a gene. From germline, CDR1 is MNHEY and CDR2 SVGAGI. There are 15 residues in the CDR3. As DNA, the CDR3 is TGTGCCAGCAGCCCGGACAGGGCGGACACCGGGGAGCTGTTTTTT. This gives the protein CASSPDRADTGELFF.

The J gene is TRBJ2-1, the V gene TRBV5-1, with 9 bases identical to TRBD2. The CDR3 has 15 amino acids. Per the germline V gene, CDR1 is SGHRS and CDR2 is YFSETQ. V lost 6 bases to trimming and J lost 5 bases; unmatched junction nucleotides: 9. CDR3 nucleotide sequence: TGCGCCAGCACCCCCTGGGCGGGGGGGGACAATGAGCAGTTCTTC. Translating it yields CASTPWAGGDNEQFF.